These 15 T cell receptor beta chains were sequenced from one sample in a study of blood T cells in healthy people across ages. Then a second PCR, running roughly 6 to 11 cycles, was carried out with a sample-barcoded 5' primer and a J-beta primer mix. TCRdb re-analysed the 5' RACE reads in MiXCR, keeping a single row per CDR3 protein. The sample has just over 800,000 distinct CDR3 sequences; approximately 59% are singletons. Sequences were obtained from blood. The receptors stem from a man aged 30 to 39 in good health.

The rearrangement links TRBV7-2 to TRBJ2-4; possible D gene TRBD1, 6 bases. The end of the DNA fits TRBJ2-7 better, so the J call may be wrong. Germline V gene lookup returns CDR1 SGHTA and CDR2 FQGNSA. The CDR3 contains 15 residues. CDR3: CASSLGRTAYNEQYF. CDR3 DNA sequence: TGTGCCAGCAGCTTAGGAAGGACAGCTTATAACGAGCAGTACTTC.

V is TRBV20-1 and J is TRBJ2-4; tentative D call: TRBD2 (5 bases). CDR1 is DFQATT and CDR2 is SNEGSKA in the germline V gene (reference sequence). CDR3 length: 18 amino acids. The germline V and J ends were trimmed by 5 bases and 13 bases, with 36 bases remaining between them. The CDR3 sequence is CSALRPTRAPAPYNEQYF. The CDR3, as DNA: TGCAGTGCTCTCCGCCCCACTAGAGCCCCTGCCCCTTACAATGAGCAGTACTTC.

The chain uses TRBV11-2 and TRBJ2-4; 7 bases match TRBD2. Matching the DNA end better, TRBJ2-5 makes the J call doubtful. Germline V gene sequence: CDR1 SGHAT, CDR2 FQNNGV. The CDR3 totals 13 residues. The CDR3, as DNA: TGTGCCAGCAGGAACCCGGGAGGAGAGACCCAGTACTTC. Its translation is CASRNPGGETQYF.

This clonotype was seen a few times. The chain employs TRBV12-3 or TRBV12-4 and TRBJ2-2; 8 nucleotides line up with TRBD2. The CDR3 has 16 amino acids. V dropped 5 bases and J dropped 6; count of bases not matched to a gene: 11. The CDR3 protein is CASSIRAGVPSGELFF. Here the CDR3 DNA reads TGTGCCAGCAGTATAAGAGCGGGGGTGCCCTCCGGGGAGCTGTTTTTT.

The CDR3 sequence is CASSVSTSGGALGEQFF. The CDR3 DNA follows: TGTGCCAGCAGCGTCTCGACTAGCGGGGGGGCCTTGGGTGAGCAGTTCTTC. This chain connects TRBV9 to TRBJ2-1, with 14 nucleotides matching TRBD2. This CDR3 has 17 residues. Trimming removed 2 bases from V and 9 bases from J; junction bases left unmatched: 10. Germline CDR1 and CDR2: SGDLS and YYNGEE.

This chain uses TRBV5-1 with TRBJ1-2; TRBD1 aligns across 9 bases. The CDR3 is 15 amino acids. CDR1 and CDR2 (germline): SGHRS, YFSETQ. Unmatched junction bases numbered 10, after V lost 6 bases and J lost 4 bases. As DNA, the CDR3 is TGCGCCAGCAAAACCGGGACAGGGAGTGTCTATGGCTACACCTTC. This encodes CASKTGTGSVYGYTF. Using reference TRBV5-1 and TRBJ1-2 for the parts outside the CDR3, the full variable domain is KAGVTQTPRYLIKTRGQQVTLSCSPISGHRSVSWYQQTPGQGLQFLFEYFSETQRNKGNFPGRFSGRQFSNSRSEMNVSTLELGDSALYLCASKTGTGSVYGYTFGSGTRLTVV.

The genes are TRBV15 and TRBJ1-1, with 8 nucleotides matching TRBD1. The CDR3 is 16 residues long. Losses at the gene ends were 5 bases for V and 5 bases for J; bases not matched to a gene: 13. CDR1 and CDR2 (germline): LNHNV, YYDKDF (reference sequence). The CDR3 region is CATSLDRAITDTEAFF. For the CDR3, the DNA is TGTGCCACCAGCTTGGACAGGGCTATTACGGATACTGAAGCTTTCTTT.

The chain is built from TRBV7-9 and TRBJ2-7, with D unresolved. The CDR3 spans 14 residues. Trimming took 5 bases from V and 0 from J, leaving 11 bases between them. CDR1 and CDR2 (germline): SEHNR, FQNEAQ (reference sequence). The CDR3 DNA is TGTGCCAGCAGCCCAAGCCCACTCTCCTACGAGCAGTACTTC. Amino acid sequence: CASSPSPLSYEQYF.

The chain recombines TRBV11-2 with TRBJ2-5; 9 bases agree with TRBD2. With 3 bases clipped from V and 1 base from J, the junction kept 6 bases outside the gene matches. CDR1 and CDR2 from the germline V gene are SGHAT and FQNNGV. The CDR3 runs to 16 residues. Here the CDR3 reads CASSLSGAGGQETQYF. The CDR3 DNA is TGTGCCAGCAGCTTGAGTGGAGCGGGGGGCCAAGAGACCCAGTACTTC.

The rearrangement joins TRBV11-2 to TRBJ2-5, with 11 bases that match TRBD1. Germline CDR1 SGHAT, CDR2 FQNNGV. The CDR3 is made up of 20 amino acids. The V and J ends lost 1 base and 2 bases, in that order; junction bases with no gene match: 15. CDR3 region: CASSLGGTGGAPGLQETQYF. The CDR3 DNA follows: TGTGCCAGCAGCTTAGGTGGGACAGGGGGAGCTCCGGGGTTACAAGAGACCCAGTACTTC.

This sequence joins TRBV10-3 and TRBJ2-3; TRBD2 matches 7 bases. Trimming removed 7 bases from V and 0 bases from J; junction bases left unmatched: 4. The CDR3 contains 14 residues. Germline V lookup: CDR1 ENHRY, CDR2 SYGVKD. For the CDR3, the DNA is TGTGCCATCATGGGGGGGGGGAGCACAGATACGCAGTATTTT. Protein sequence: CAIMGGGSTDTQYF.

This sequence joins TRBV20-1 and TRBJ1-1; perhaps TRBD1 as D (5 bases). The germline CDR1 and CDR2 sequences are DFQATT and SNEGSKA (reference sequence). The CDR3 extends over 12 amino acids. The CDR3 sequence: CRGSGPKDEAFF. DNA for the CDR3: TGCAGGGGTTCGGGACCCAAAGATGAGGCTTTCTTT.

The count of this clonotype is one. The V call is TRBV19, the J call TRBJ2-3; the match to TRBD2 covers 9 bases. The CDR3 contains 14 residues. The germline V gene encodes CDR1 LNHDA and CDR2 SQIVND (reference sequence). V dropped 6 bases and J dropped 3; count of bases not matched to a gene: 4. The CDR3 nucleotides read TGTGCCAGTAGGGGAGGACTAGCGACAGATACGCAGTATTTT. The encoded protein is CASRGGLATDTQYF.

This clonotype was detected only once. The chain employs TRBV6-1 and TRBJ2-3, with 7 nucleotides matching TRBD1. Per germline, CDR1 MNHNS and CDR2 SASEGT. J gave up 9 bases and V 8 bases, and 20 bases lay outside the gene matches. The CDR3 is made up of 16 amino acids. The CDR3 nucleotides read TGTGCCAGCTACTCCAATTACCACTACAGGGGAAGGACGCAGTATTTT. Protein sequence: CASYSNYHYRGRTQYF.

This clonotype was observed a single time. The rearrangement links TRBV12-3 or TRBV12-4 to TRBJ1-2, with TRBD1 as a possible D gene (6 bases). The CDR3 runs to 15 residues. V was cut by 4 bases and J by 11 bases, with 23 bases left in between. Here the CDR3 DNA reads TGTGCCAGCAGTTCCCAAGACAGGCCCGGGAGCGGGTACACCTTC. Protein: CASSSQDRPGSGYTF.